This TCR beta chain was captured by sequencing in a study of post-analysis software for immune sequencing data (dated by TCRdb to between 2014 and 2017). Context from the whole study: The recorded disease courses included relapsing-remitting, secondary progressive and progressive-relapsing multiple sclerosis, and some patients had no subtype annotation. The multiple sclerosis patient repertoires were compared with some twelve previously published healthy control repertoires from donors aged roughly 6 to 25 years. A subset of samples was prepared in parallel using single-end sample barcoding, then pooled and co-amplified after Illumina adapter ligation.

The library was prepared using PCR. TCRdb shows the sequencer as Illumina HiSeq 2500. To reduce PCR and sequencing biases, unique molecular identifiers were built into the TCR beta cDNA libraries. Per 1 to 10 million input T cells, 500,000 or so cDNA molecules were obtained, such that each molecule approximated one T cell. The patient libraries were prepared and sequenced using the same protocol as the earlier healthy control dataset. Within a given batch, samples were prepared together, multiplexed and sequenced on the same HiSeq lane. The source study handled its data this way. Raw barcoded reads were processed with MIGEC, discarding single-read molecular identifier groups before consensus assembly and CDR3 extraction. Clonotype tables were post-analysed with VDJtools, normalizing diversity by down-sampling all datasets to the smallest sample size. To correct batch-related cross-sample contamination, repertoire overlap clustering matched CDR3 amino acid sequences but not nucleotide sequences. TCRdb cleaned the public reads at Q25 with fastp, built clones with MiXCR and kept in-frame beta chains. Entries are consolidated by CDR3 protein sequence, retaining the most common genes and DNA. TCRdb assigned the V and J calls; the authors' analysis was not used. Recorded for this sample are 170,000 or so distinct CDR3 sequences; 30% of them occurred a single time. About 1.6% of the sample belongs to the ten largest clones.

This clonotype was detected only a few times. Its antigen is not yet known. There are no base qualities to consult, and no much larger clone falls within one base. To demonstrate the VDJtools post-analysis software, the study profiled TCR beta repertoires from the peripheral blood of about 13 young patients with multiple sclerosis. The multiple sclerosis patients were children and adolescents ranging in age from about 6 to 16 years. The full study reports these points: When samples were clustered directly using the F measure, samples prepared in the same batch co-clustered strongly, which prompted a batch-effect correction. The multiple sclerosis patient group was slightly younger than the control group. Multiple sclerosis patients had significantly lower normalized Chao1 diversity than controls, a result that suggests substantial peripheral T-cell clonal expansion. About five TRBV segments, including TRBV5-6, TRBV5-1 and TRBV20-1, were significantly more frequent in patients than controls.

Ends trimmed: V by 4 bases, J by 4 bases; bases unmatched to a gene: 7. Based on the germline V gene, the CDR1 and CDR2 sequences are SGHRS and YFSETQ. The CDR3 starts with the cysteine, ends with the phenylalanine, and has 15 residues. The retained sequence is limited to the CDR3, 45 bases, with the frame set at the first base. The sample comprised blood. The rearranged chain carries TRBV5-1 and TRBJ1-5; TRBD1 matches 8 bases in the middle. The source of this sequence is a girl between 10 and 17 years old with multiple sclerosis. The DNA sequence is as follows: TGCGCCAGCAGCCCCGGGACAGGCTCTAATCAGCCCCAGCATTTT. The translation is CASSPGTGSNQPQHF.